This is a list of T cell receptor beta chains from one sample in a study of T cells in Graves' hyperthyroidism and ophthalmopathy. TCRdb passed the multiplex PCR reads through MiXCR, listing each CDR3 protein once. The sample lists fewer than 600,000 distinct CDR3 sequences, roughly 14% occurring once. Sample: blood. These TCRs come from a woman between 18 and 30 years old with Graves' hyperthyroidism. The CDR3 runs from the conserved cysteine through the conserved F or W. The D gene is left open where the match is weak. Where a row states a size, it is once, few, many or the class of an expanded clone; other rows omit it.

d_gene: -
abundance: many
v_gene: TRBV20-1
j_gene: TRBJ1-5
CDR3aa: CSARRISPLSNQPQHF
CDR3nt: TGCAGTGCTAGACGTATCTCGCCGCTGAGCAATCAGCCCCAGCATTTT

d_gene: TRBD1
abundance: many
v_gene: TRBV3-1
j_gene: TRBJ2-7
CDR3aa: CASSQGVTGGVLFYEQYF
CDR3nt: TGTGCCAGCAGCCAAGGTGTGACAGGGGGTGTCCTCTTCTACGAGCAGTACTTC

d_gene: -
abundance: few
v_gene: TRBV29-1
j_gene: TRBJ2-2
CDR3aa: CSVEGEIGELFF
CDR3nt: TGCAGCGTTGAGGGGGAAATCGGGGAGCTGTTTTTT

d_gene: TRBD2
abundance: many
v_gene: TRBV9
j_gene: TRBJ2-5
CDR3aa: CASSVAGEETQYF
CDR3nt: TGTGCCAGCAGCGTCGCGGGAGAAGAGACCCAGTACTTC

d_gene: -
abundance: few
v_gene: TRBV2
j_gene: TRBJ1-3
CDR3aa: CASSISSSGSGNTIYF
CDR3nt: TGTGCCAGCAGCATAAGCTCCAGCGGCTCTGGAAACACCATATATTTT

d_gene: TRBD1
abundance: many
v_gene: TRBV12-3/TRBV12-4
j_gene: TRBJ1-2
CDR3aa: CASSLGDRANYTF
CDR3nt: TGTGCCAGCAGTTTAGGGGACAGGGCAAACTACACCTTC

d_gene: TRBD2
abundance: few
v_gene: TRBV12-3/TRBV12-4
j_gene: TRBJ2-7
CDR3aa: CAGNSGKYNEQYF
CDR3nt: TGTGCCGGCAACAGCGGGAAATACAATGAGCAGTACTTC

d_gene: -
abundance: many
v_gene: TRBV6-2/TRBV6-3
j_gene: TRBJ1-5
CDR3aa: CASSYPGRRGNQPQHF
CDR3nt: TGTGCCAGCAGTTACCCCGGGCGGCGGGGTAATCAGCCCCAGCATTTT

d_gene: TRBD2
abundance: once
v_gene: TRBV28
j_gene: TRBJ2-7
CDR3aa: CATILAGGSYEQYF
CDR3nt: TGTGCCACCATATTAGCGGGAGGATCCTACGAGCAGTACTTC

d_gene: TRBD1
abundance: -
v_gene: TRBV20-1
j_gene: TRBJ2-4
CDR3aa: CSGTGLEDIQYF
CDR3nt: TGCAGCGGGACAGGTCTTGAAGACATTCAGTACTTC

d_gene: -
abundance: many
v_gene: TRBV12-3/TRBV12-4
j_gene: TRBJ1-3
CDR3aa: CASTRTGSYSGNTIYF
CDR3nt: TGTGCCAGCACTCGAACAGGATCCTACTCTGGAAACACCATATATTTT

d_gene: TRBD1
abundance: few
v_gene: TRBV20-1
j_gene: TRBJ1-5
CDR3aa: CSARQGADQPQHF
CDR3nt: TGCAGTGCTAGACAGGGGGCTGATCAGCCCCAGCATTTT

d_gene: -
abundance: many
v_gene: TRBV18
j_gene: TRBJ2-1
CDR3aa: CASSPRDVAYNEQFF
CDR3nt: TGTGCCAGCTCGCCCAGGGACGTCGCCTACAATGAGCAGTTCTTC

d_gene: TRBD2
abundance: -
v_gene: TRBV10-3
j_gene: TRBJ2-1
CDR3aa: CAISDLLAGVREQFF
CDR3nt: TGTGCCATCAGTGATCTCCTAGCGGGAGTTCGGGAGCAGTTCTTC

d_gene: -
abundance: many
v_gene: TRBV2
j_gene: TRBJ1-2
CDR3aa: CASSAWTFNYGYTF
CDR3nt: TGTGCCAGCAGTGCTTGGACGTTCAACTATGGCTACACCTTC

d_gene: -
abundance: many
v_gene: TRBV27
j_gene: TRBJ2-7
CDR3aa: CASSLSITGPAGREQYF
CDR3nt: TGTGCCAGCAGTTTATCGATTACGGGACCCGCGGGTCGCGAGCAGTACTTC

d_gene: TRBD1
abundance: few
v_gene: TRBV19
j_gene: TRBJ2-6
CDR3aa: CASSILGGLSGANVLTF
CDR3nt: TGTGCCAGTAGTATATTAGGGGGCCTCTCTGGGGCCAACGTCCTGACTTTC

d_gene: -
abundance: many
v_gene: TRBV4-1
j_gene: TRBJ1-1
CDR3aa: CASSQAGDGPNTEAFF
CDR3nt: TGCGCCAGCAGCCAAGCCGGGGACGGGCCGAACACTGAAGCTTTCTTT

d_gene: -
abundance: many
v_gene: TRBV10-3
j_gene: TRBJ1-1
CDR3aa: CAISDKRDTEAFF
CDR3nt: TGTGCCATCAGTGATAAAAGGGACACTGAAGCTTTCTTT

d_gene: -
abundance: -
v_gene: TRBV24-1
j_gene: TRBJ2-2
CDR3aa: CATSDGWRGRTGELFF
CDR3nt: TGTGCCACCAGTGATGGGTGGAGGGGACGGACCGGGGAGCTGTTTTTT

d_gene: -
abundance: few
v_gene: TRBV19
j_gene: TRBJ2-4
CDR3aa: CASSIHLEAIAKNIQYF
CDR3nt: TGTGCCAGTAGTATACATCTGGAGGCTATAGCCAAAAACATTCAGTACTTC

d_gene: -
abundance: many
v_gene: TRBV5-1
j_gene: TRBJ2-3
CDR3aa: CASSLGQVRRGTDTQYF
CDR3nt: TGCGCCAGCAGCTTGGGGCAGGTTCGTAGGGGCACAGATACGCAGTATTTT

d_gene: -
abundance: many
v_gene: TRBV4-1
j_gene: TRBJ2-3
CDR3aa: CASSQDTEGTDTQYF
CDR3nt: TGCGCCAGCAGCCAAGATACCGAGGGGACAGATACGCAGTATTTT

d_gene: TRBD2
abundance: many
v_gene: TRBV5-1
j_gene: TRBJ2-1
CDR3aa: CASAGLAGAPEQFF
CDR3nt: TGCGCCAGTGCGGGACTAGCGGGAGCCCCTGAGCAGTTCTTC

d_gene: -
abundance: many
v_gene: TRBV3-1
j_gene: TRBJ2-5
CDR3aa: CASSQDDGTETQYF
CDR3nt: TGTGCCAGCAGCCAAGATGACGGGACGGAGACCCAGTACTTC

d_gene: -
abundance: many
v_gene: TRBV7-3
j_gene: TRBJ1-1
CDR3aa: CASSDTRATEAFF
CDR3nt: TGTGCCAGCAGCGACACCAGGGCAACTGAAGCTTTCTTT

d_gene: TRBD2
abundance: -
v_gene: TRBV24-1
j_gene: TRBJ2-3
CDR3aa: CATSEESSGRRGTQYF
CDR3nt: TGTGCCACCAGTGAAGAGTCTAGCGGGAGGCGAGGTACGCAGTATTTT

d_gene: -
abundance: many
v_gene: TRBV10-3
j_gene: TRBJ1-1
CDR3aa: CAIMAGSTEAFF
CDR3nt: TGTGCCATCATGGCGGGGAGCACTGAAGCTTTCTTT

d_gene: -
abundance: many
v_gene: TRBV30
j_gene: TRBJ2-3
CDR3aa: CAWSVQVDTQYF
CDR3nt: TGTGCCTGGAGTGTACAGGTAGATACGCAGTATTTT

d_gene: TRBD1
abundance: -
v_gene: TRBV19
j_gene: TRBJ2-7
CDR3aa: CASSATGDGEQYF
CDR3nt: TGTGCCAGTAGTGCGACAGGGGACGGCGAGCAGTACTTC

d_gene: TRBD2
abundance: many
v_gene: TRBV29-1
j_gene: TRBJ2-7
CDR3aa: CSAGTSGSYEQYF
CDR3nt: TGCAGCGCAGGGACTAGCGGCTCCTACGAGCAGTACTTC

d_gene: -
abundance: many
v_gene: TRBV11-2
j_gene: TRBJ2-7
CDR3aa: CASSLEGGRAYEQYF
CDR3nt: TGTGCCAGCAGCTTAGAAGGTGGACGGGCCTACGAGCAGTACTTC

d_gene: -
abundance: -
v_gene: TRBV28
j_gene: TRBJ2-5
CDR3aa: CASSLGDLQETQYF
CDR3nt: TGTGCCAGCAGCCTAGGGGACTTACAAGAGACCCAGTACTTC